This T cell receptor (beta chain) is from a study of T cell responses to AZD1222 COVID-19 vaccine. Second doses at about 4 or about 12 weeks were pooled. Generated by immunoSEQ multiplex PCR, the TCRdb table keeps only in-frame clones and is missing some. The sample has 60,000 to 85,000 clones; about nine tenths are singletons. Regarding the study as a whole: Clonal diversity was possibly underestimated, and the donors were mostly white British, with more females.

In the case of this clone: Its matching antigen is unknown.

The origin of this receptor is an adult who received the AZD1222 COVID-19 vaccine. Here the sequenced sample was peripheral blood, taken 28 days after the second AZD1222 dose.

CDR3 sequence reads: CASSLEGQGNMRAFF. In nucleotides, the CDR3 is TGTGCCAGCAGCTTAGAGGGACAGGGGAATATGAGAGCTTTCTTT. The J gene is TRBJ1-1, the V gene TRBV7-2; 10 positions agree with TRBD1. V lost 1 base and J lost 10; bases outside the gene matches: 9. CDR1 is SGHTA, CDR2 FQGNSA, per germline. The CDR3 is 15 residues long.